This T cell receptor beta chain was found in a study of blood T cell repertoires in COVID-19. Study-wide background: Material from acute and convalescent COVID-19 was sourced from the United States, Italy and Spain. The cDNA or gDNA used as material had been derived from T cells, B-cell-depleted T cells, or PBMCs.

How the authors handled the data: Amplification with reference gene primers provided the estimates of nucleated cell counts. Here immunoSEQ multiplex PCR was the method, and the copy in TCRdb shows in-frame clones only, minus some. V and J calls and clone size are as listed in that table; D and trimming were resolved from the DNA. The sample holds over 150,000 clones, roughly nine tenths seen once. The CDR3 runs to 17 residues. The ends lost 2 bases at V and 2 bases at J; junction bases unmatched: 7. CDR1 MNHEY and CDR2 SMNVEV come from the germline V gene (reference sequence). The receptor comes from a man in his 70s with active or convalescent COVID-19. What was sequenced was peripheral blood. J is TRBJ2-3 and V is TRBV27, with TRBD1 matching 10 bases. CDR3 amino acids: CASSLAPGQGYTDTQYF. CDR3 DNA sequence: TGTGCCAGCAGTTTAGCCCCGGGACAGGGGTACACAGATACGCAGTATTTT.